This T cell receptor (beta chain) is drawn from a study of T cell repertoires in cytomegalovirus infection. Study as a whole: Public TCR beta signatures marked donors with CMV infection and the matching HLA. Findings and limits, study-wide: CMV-specific TCR beta clonotypes restricted by HLA-C dominated the ex vivo response. Public TCR beta family frequency separated CMV-and-HLA carriers, including in an independent cohort.

This clonotype was picked up one time. Antigen unknown. TCRdb passed the reads through MiXCR, listing each CDR3 protein once. The sample includes hundreds of thousands of distinct CDR3 sequences, roughly 30% of them seen just once. The starting material was cultured CD8+ T cells from PBMCs, obtained from culture after CMV antigen stimulation. This clonotype was obtained from a human donor in good health (CMV status not recorded). Some clones in this sample may be carry-over from other donors' samples.

The CDR3 sequence: CAISGAGGPTDTQYF. The CDR3 nucleotides read TGTGCCATCAGTGGAGCGGGGGGCCCCACAGATACGCAGTATTTT. The rearrangement joins TRBV10-3 to TRBJ2-3; 9 bases are shared with TRBD2. CDR3 size: 15 residues. V lost 4 bases to trimming and J lost 2 bases; unmatched junction nucleotides: 4. Germline assignment: CDR1 ENHRY and CDR2 SYGVKD.